Following are 8 T cell receptor beta chains from one sample sequenced in a study of radiotherapy plus CTLA-4 blockade in lung cancer. Method: immunoSEQ multiplex PCR; TCRdb's copy keeps in-frame clones and lacks some. The sample includes 120,000 or so clones, roughly 80% seen only once; the top ten take 4.5% to 6.5%. The sample here was peripheral blood, taken from a patient treated with radiotherapy plus ipilimumab. These receptors were taken from a human donor with non-small cell lung cancer who had a partial response to radiotherapy plus ipilimumab.

The V gene is TRBV19, the J gene TRBJ1-5; D ambiguous. Trimming left V 3 bases short and J 7 bases short, with 13 bases between. CDR1 is LNHDA and CDR2 is SQIVND in the germline V gene (reference sequence). This CDR3 is built from 14 residues. CDR3 amino acids: CASSMRPLFQPQHF. For the CDR3, the DNA is TGTGCCAGTAGTATGAGGCCCCTGTTCCAGCCCCAGCATTTT.

The chain has TRBV7-6 and TRBJ2-1; TRBD1 agrees at 9 bases. Trimming took 5 bases from V and 7 from J; bases not matched to a gene: 9. There are 15 residues in the CDR3. The germline V gene has CDR1 SGHVS and CDR2 FNYEAQ. CDR3 in amino acids: CASSPGQGKSNEQFF. CDR3 DNA: TGTGCCAGCAGCCCGGGACAGGGAAAAAGTAATGAGCAGTTCTTC.

The rearrangement joins TRBV19 to TRBJ1-2; 7 positions match TRBD1. The germline gives CDR1 LNHDA, CDR2 SQIVND (reference sequence). This CDR3 contains 15 residues. J gave up 3 bases and V 6 bases, and 10 bases lay outside the gene matches. CDR3 nucleotide sequence: TGTGCCAGTAGAAGTCCGTCAGGGACAGACTATGGCTACACCTTC. This codes for CASRSPSGTDYGYTF.

V is TRBV5-5 and J is TRBJ1-2, with 9 bases fitting TRBD1. The CDR3 is made up of 13 amino acids. Germline-derived CDR1 and CDR2 are SGHKS and YYEKEE (reference sequence). V shed 5 bases, J shed 8 bases, and the junction held 7 bases outside the gene matches. The CDR3 protein is CASSTRDRDGYTF. The CDR3, as DNA: TGTGCCAGCAGTACCCGGGACAGGGACGGCTACACCTTC.

The V gene is TRBV28, the J gene TRBJ1-2, with a weak D call TRBD1 (6 bases). Germline V gives CDR1 MDHEN, CDR2 SYDVKM. V was trimmed by 8 bases and J by 2 bases, leaving 15 bases between them. The CDR3 runs to 14 residues. The CDR3: CASRTGTGNYGYTF. In nucleotides, the CDR3 is TGTGCCAGCCGAACAGGGACCGGAAACTATGGCTACACCTTC.

This clone was seen just once. The rearrangement uses TRBV2 and TRBJ1-5; 8 nucleotides align to TRBD1. Unmatched junction bases numbered 9, after V lost 3 bases and J lost 5 bases. Germline CDR1 SNHLY, CDR2 FYNNEI. The CDR3 runs 16 residues. CDR3 protein: CASSEWGRGQDQPQHF. The CDR3 DNA reads TGTGCCAGCAGTGAGTGGGGCAGGGGGCAGGATCAGCCCCAGCATTTT.

This clone was seen more than once but under ten times. The genes are TRBV7-9 and TRBJ1-5; D unclear. Germline loops: CDR1 SEHNR, CDR2 FQNEAQ (reference sequence). The CDR3 loop spans 15 amino acids. Deletions cut 5 bases from V and 7 bases from J, with 18 bases between. The CDR3 loop reads CASSPSGEAGQPQHF. Here the CDR3 DNA reads TGTGCCAGCAGCCCCAGCGGGGAGGCAGGACAGCCCCAGCATTTT.

This clone was counted a single time. The J gene is TRBJ2-5, the V gene TRBV29-1; TRBD2 might be the D (7 bases). This CDR3 has 12 amino acids. Trimming took off 7 bases at V and 5 bases at J, with 14 bases between the two ends. The germline gives CDR1 SQVTM, CDR2 ANQGSEA. The CDR3 sequence: CSGRGGVETQYF. The CDR3 DNA follows: TGCAGCGGCCGAGGGGGGGTGGAGACCCAGTACTTC.